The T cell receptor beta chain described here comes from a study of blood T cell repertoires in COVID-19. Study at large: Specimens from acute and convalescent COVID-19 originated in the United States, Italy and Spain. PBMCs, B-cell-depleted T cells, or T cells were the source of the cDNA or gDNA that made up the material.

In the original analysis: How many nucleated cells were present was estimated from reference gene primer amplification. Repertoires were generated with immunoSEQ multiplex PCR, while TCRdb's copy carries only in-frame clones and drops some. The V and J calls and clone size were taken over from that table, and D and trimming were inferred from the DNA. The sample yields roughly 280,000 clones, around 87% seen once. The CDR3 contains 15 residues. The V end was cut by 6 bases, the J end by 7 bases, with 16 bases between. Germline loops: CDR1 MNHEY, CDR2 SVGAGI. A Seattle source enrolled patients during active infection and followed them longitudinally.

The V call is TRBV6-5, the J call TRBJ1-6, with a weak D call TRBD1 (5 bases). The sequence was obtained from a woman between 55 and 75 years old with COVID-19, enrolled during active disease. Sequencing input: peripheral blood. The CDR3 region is CASRRDGARNSPLHF. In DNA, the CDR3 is TGTGCCAGCAGGCGGGACGGGGCGAGGAATTCACCCCTCCACTTT.